These 19 T cell receptor beta chains came from one sample sequenced in a study of OX40 agonist ivuxolimab in advanced cancers. Some clones are missing from TCRdb's copy, which holds only in-frame ones; the method was immunoSEQ multiplex PCR. The sample consists of fewer than 50,000 clones, around nine tenths of them appearing once. This material consisted of CD4+ or CD8+ T cells sorted from blood, taken in a trial of the OX40 agonist ivuxolimab. These receptor sequences come from an adult with an advanced solid tumor such as melanoma, head and neck, liver or kidney cancer.

This chain uses TRBV27 with TRBJ2-7; D remains unclear. Germline values: CDR1 MNHEY, CDR2 SMNVEV (reference sequence). The CDR3 consists of 14 residues. The V end lost 3 bases, the J end lost 3 bases, and 12 bases lay between the germline ends. The CDR3 loop reads CASSFSTKGYEQYF. The DNA of the CDR3 is TGTGCCAGCAGTTTTTCGACCAAGGGCTACGAGCAGTACTTC.

This chain uses TRBV11-2 with TRBJ1-1; weak D call: TRBD1 (5 bases). This CDR3 region has 16 residues. The V end was cut by 3 bases, the J end by 1 base, with 15 bases between. CDR1 is SGHAT, CDR2 FQNNGV, per germline. CDR3 sequence (DNA): TGTGCCAGCAGCTTCCCGGCGAAGGGGAGGAACACTGAAGCTTTCTTT. As protein: CASSFPAKGRNTEAFF. Combining the CDR3 with reference TRBV11-2 and TRBJ1-1 gives the whole variable domain EAGVAQSPRYKIIEKRQSVAFWCNPISGHATLYWYQQILGQGPKLLIQFQNNGVVDDSQLPKDRFSAERLKGVDSTLKIQPAKLEDSAVYLCASSFPAKGRNTEAFFGQGTRLTVV.

The CDR3 coding sequence is TGCGCCAGCAGTCAACCTCTCCGGACAGGGATCACCGGGGAGCTGTTTTTT. This translates into CASSQPLRTGITGELFF. The V and J genes are TRBV23-1 and TRBJ2-2, with TRBD1 matching over 8 bases. TRBV23-1 is placed among ORFs of uncertain function. The CDR3 extends over 17 amino acids. The junction had 9 bases not matched to a gene; V was cut back by 2 bases and J by 4 bases.

This chain links TRBV7-6 with TRBJ2-3; D uncertain. The V end lost 4 bases, the J end lost 1 base, and 3 bases lay between the germline ends. This CDR3 has 12 amino acids. Germline values: CDR1 SGHVS, CDR2 FNYEAQ. CDR3 protein: CASSWRTDTQYF. In DNA, the CDR3 is TGTGCCAGCAGCTGGCGCACAGATACGCAGTATTTT. Looking up the rest from reference TRBV7-6 and TRBJ2-3 gives the full variable domain: GAGVSQSPRYKVTKRGQDVALRCDPISGHVSLYWYRQALGQGPEFLTYFNYEAQQDKSGLPNDRFSAERPEGSISTLTIQRTEQRDSAMYRCASSWRTDTQYFGPGTRLTVL.

This clone was picked up a small number of times. The chain uses TRBV28 and TRBJ1-1, with D perhaps TRBD1 (5 bases). The CDR3 is made up of 15 amino acids. V was cut by 5 bases and J by 4 bases, with 17 bases left in between. Germline V gives CDR1 MDHEN, CDR2 SYDVKM. The CDR3 sequence is CASSSSTGGGTEAFF. CDR3 nucleotides: TGTGCCAGCAGTAGTTCGACCGGGGGGGGCACTGAAGCTTTCTTT.

This clone appeared a single time. The rearrangement joins TRBV9 to TRBJ1-6; the D is unclear. Per germline, CDR1 SGDLS and CDR2 YYNGEE. Trimming pared 4 bases from V and 5 bases from J, leaving 7 bases between. The CDR3 is 13 residues long. The CDR3 DNA reads as TGTGCCAGCAGCTCAGAACATAATTCACCCCTCCACTTT. Protein product: CASSSEHNSPLHF.

The chain joins TRBV7-9 to TRBJ2-3; unclear D gene. The CDR3 has 16 residues. The V gene lost 6 bases and the J gene lost 2 bases, with 18 bases spanning the gap. Per germline, CDR1 SEHNR and CDR2 FQNEAQ (reference sequence). The CDR3 is CASSSIGLGNTDTQYF. CDR3 sequence (DNA): TGTGCCAGCAGTTCCATCGGGCTAGGAAACACAGATACGCAGTATTTT.

The chain combines TRBV30 with TRBJ2-5; 8 bases map to TRBD1. Germline CDR1 GTSNPN, CDR2 SVGIG (reference sequence). V was clipped by 0 bases and J by 4 bases; unmatched bases: 13. The CDR3 is 17 amino acids. In DNA form, the CDR3 reads TGTGCCTGGAGTGTAAGTTACCAGGGGGCGGATGGAGAGACCCAGTACTTC. Its protein product is CAWSVSYQGADGETQYF.

The chain employs TRBV9 and TRBJ2-3, with no clear D. CDR3 length equals 13 residues. V gave up 4 bases and J gave up 3 bases, with 9 bases separating them. Germline CDR1 SGDLS, CDR2 YYNGEE. This CDR3 is CASSSTLTDTQYF. The CDR3 region has the DNA TGTGCCAGCAGCTCTACCTTAACAGATACGCAGTATTTT. Supplemented by reference TRBV9 and TRBJ2-3, the full variable domain reads DSGVTQTPKHLITATGQRVTLRCSPRSGDLSVYWYQQSLDQGLQFLIQYYNGEERAKGNILERFSAQQFPDLHSELNLSSLELGDSALYFCASSSTLTDTQYFGPGTRLTVL.

In its sample, this clone was seen once. The J gene is TRBJ2-7, the V gene TRBV30; 7 positions agree with TRBD1. The CDR3 loop spans 14 amino acids. The V segment lost 4 bases and the J segment 2 bases; nucleotides outside the gene matches: 8. Germline V gene sequence: CDR1 GTSNPN, CDR2 SVGIG (reference sequence). Here the CDR3 reads CAWILLDRPYEQYF. The CDR3 DNA follows: TGTGCCTGGATACTACTGGACAGGCCCTACGAGCAGTACTTC.

The chain recombines TRBV19 with TRBJ2-7; 7 bases align to TRBD2. Trimming at V came to 4 bases and at J to 5 bases, leaving 8 bases not matched to a gene. Germline CDR1 and CDR2: LNHDA and SQIVND (reference sequence). The CDR3 contains 14 residues. The CDR3 DNA reads as TGTGCCAGTAGTAGGGTGGGACTACTAGACGAGCAGTACTTC. It yields the protein CASSRVGLLDEQYF.

V usage is TRBV9 and J usage is TRBJ1-6; weak D call: TRBD1 (6 bases). Germline lookup yields CDR1 SGDLS and CDR2 YYNGEE. The CDR3 extends over 16 amino acids. The ends were cut back, 4 bases at V and 0 bases at J, with 11 bases in the middle. The CDR3 bases are TGTGCCAGCAGCACCACAGGGAGCTCCTATAATTCACCCCTCCACTTT. This codes for CASSTTGSSYNSPLHF.

V usage is TRBV4-3 and J usage is TRBJ2-3, with D perhaps matching TRBD2 (6 bases). This CDR3 spans 18 amino acids. Trimming shortened V by 1 base and J by 3 bases, and 20 bases separated the two germline ends. The V gene's germline CDR1 is LGHNA and CDR2 YSLEER. In nucleotides, the CDR3 is TGCGCCAGCAGCCAAGTCTCGGGGGAGACTGTTGGTACAGATACGCAGTATTTT. Translating gives CASSQVSGETVGTDTQYF.

J is TRBJ2-7 and V is TRBV4-1; 10 nucleotides line up with TRBD1. With 1 base clipped from V and 5 bases from J, the junction kept 2 bases outside the gene matches. The CDR3 has 14 amino acids. From germline, CDR1 is MGHRA and CDR2 YSYEKL. The CDR3: CASSQAGTGDEQYF. For the CDR3, the DNA is TGCGCCAGCAGCCAAGCTGGGACAGGGGACGAGCAGTACTTC.

This clone has just one count. The rearrangement joins TRBV27 to TRBJ2-1, with unresolved D. Between the trimmed V and J ends, which lost 3 bases and 4 bases, there was a span of 7 bases. This CDR3 region has 13 residues. CDR1 and CDR2 (germline): MNHEY, SMNVEV (reference sequence). The CDR3, as DNA: TGTGCCAGCAGTTTTAAAAGTTACAATGAGCAGTTCTTC. It is translated as CASSFKSYNEQFF.

The table lists this clone with a few counts. The chain has TRBV27 and TRBJ1-1; D not resolved. Per the germline V gene, CDR1 is MNHEY and CDR2 is SMNVEV (reference sequence). The ends were cut back, 7 bases at V and 1 base at J, with 16 bases in the middle. CDR3 length: 15 residues. CDR3 sequence: CASTILPGGNTEAFF. As DNA, the CDR3 is TGTGCCAGCACCATTTTGCCAGGAGGGAACACTGAAGCTTTCTTT.

This clone was seen a few times. The genes are TRBV6-5 and TRBJ1-2, with a tentative D call TRBD1 (5 bases). Trimming stripped 4 bases from V and 0 bases from J, with 6 bases between. CDR1 MNHEY and CDR2 SVGAGI come from the germline V gene. This CDR3 spans 13 amino acids. The CDR3 bases are TGTGCCAGCAGTTTGACAGCTAACTATGGCTACACCTTC. This codes for CASSLTANYGYTF.

This chain joins TRBV19 and TRBJ2-1; D may be TRBD1 (7 bases). Trimming shortened V by 8 bases and J by 6 bases, and 14 bases separated the two germline ends. The CDR3 has 13 amino acids. Germline-derived CDR1 and CDR2 are LNHDA and SQIVND (reference sequence). CDR3 residues: CASSYRGGNEQFF. Here the CDR3 DNA reads TGTGCCAGTTCCTACAGGGGAGGCAATGAGCAGTTCTTC.

The chain recombines TRBV30 with TRBJ1-3, with D uncertain. V was shortened by 3 bases and J by 0 bases, with 21 bases between the two germline ends. CDR3 length equals 18 residues. Germline loops: CDR1 GTSNPN, CDR2 SVGIG (reference sequence). The CDR3 here is CAWRLRSGSPGSGNTIYF. CDR3 in DNA: TGTGCCTGGAGACTACGATCGGGAAGCCCCGGCTCTGGAAACACCATATATTTT. Full variable domain (outside the CDR3, taken from reference TRBV30 and TRBJ1-3): SQTIHQWPATLVQPVGSPLSLECTVEGTSNPNLYWYRQAAGRGLQLLFYSVGIGQISSEVPQNLSASRPQDRQFILSSKKLLLSDSGFYLCAWRLRSGSPGSGNTIYFGEGSWLTVV.